Sequencing of this T cell receptor beta chain was carried out in a study of Graves' ophthalmopathy and Graves' hyperthyroidism. General study points: Its predictions of ophthalmopathy progression gave the model 55% to 71% sensitivity and approximately 72% specificity.

The CDR3 spans 14 residues. Trimming shortened V by 5 bases and J by 2 bases, and 13 bases separated the two germline ends. The germline V gene encodes CDR1 MDHEN and CDR2 SYDVKM. This clonotype was observed many times. Its antigen is not identified. From RNA, the CDR3 regions of TCR beta chains were amplified and sequenced. Second-round multiplex PCR followed a first-round RT-PCR using HTBI primers. TCRdb ran MiXCR on the multiplex PCR reads and lists one entry per CDR3 protein. The table lists approximately 460,000 distinct CDR3 sequences, under 15% of them singletons. The chain recombines TRBV28 with TRBJ2-7; a possible D gene is TRBD1 (6 bases). The receptor comes from a woman in her 30s with Graves' ophthalmopathy. The sample consisted of blood. The DNA for the CDR3 is TGTGCCAGCAGTCACAGGGAGACCCCCTACGAGCAGTACTTC. Protein product: CASSHRETPYEQYF.